Given below is one T cell receptor beta chain in context. What it binds is unknown. This sample was included in a study of Tregs in tolerant kidney transplant recipients. Whole-study context: Sorting of CD4+CD25+CD127- cells followed roughly three-day belatacept mixed lymphocyte reactions, sometimes with roughly 5-day graft donor restimulation. Recipient cells were told from donor cells by antibody staining.

V shed 2 bases and J shed 0 bases, with 7 bases lying between them. In germline, CDR1 is SGHTA, CDR2 FQGTGA. This CDR3 region has 15 residues. Findings and limits, study-wide: Tregs expanded with activated donor B cells seemed most donor-specific. Biological reproducibility was not directly addressed, but technical replication error appeared minimal.

Clones were read by immunoSEQ multiplex PCR, and TCRdb kept only the in-frame ones, dropping some. The sample has about 44,000 clones, 95% to 96% seen once. The sequence derives from a human donor in good health. The sequenced sample was Tregs from blood cultured with allogeneic cells. The chain couples TRBV7-3 to TRBJ2-2, with no clear D. The CDR3 sequence: CASSLGPSNTGELFF. For the CDR3, the DNA is TGTGCCAGCAGCTTAGGACCGTCGAACACCGGGGAGCTGTTTTTT.